A selection of T cell receptor beta chains follows, all from one sample in a study of identical twins. TCRdb analysed the 5' RACE reads with MiXCR anew, one entry per CDR3 protein. Of some 330,000 distinct CDR3 sequences listed, around 9.7% are singletons. The sequencing sample was made of naive T cells sorted from blood. The receptors were sampled from a woman in her forties or fifties in good health. The CDR3 runs from the conserved cysteine through the conserved F or W. The D gene is left open where the match is weak. For some rows the clone size is stated as once, few or many, or as a class when expanded; others skip it.

TRBD2,TRBV3-1,TRBJ2-1,many,CASSRRLAGGNEQFF,TGTGCCAGCAGCCGGAGACTAGCGGGAGGCAATGAGCAGTTCTTC
.,TRBV5-1,TRBJ2-5,.,CASSLDGLRTQYF,TGCGCCAGCAGCTTGGACGGACTTAGGACCCAGTACTTC
.,TRBV5-1,TRBJ1-5,many,CASSLGSGNQPQHF,TGCGCCAGCAGCTTGGGCTCAGGGAATCAGCCCCAGCATTTT
.,TRBV7-9,TRBJ2-5,.,CASSSGHLEETQYF,TGTGCCAGCAGCTCGGGACACCTAGAAGAGACCCAGTACTTC
.,TRBV7-2,TRBJ1-6,few,CASSLLNRESPLHF,TGTGCCAGCAGCTTATTGAACAGGGAGTCACCCCTCCACTTT
.,TRBV6-6,TRBJ2-5,few,CASRLRGQETQYF,TGTGCCAGCAGGCTAAGGGGGCAAGAGACCCAGTACTTC
.,TRBV12-3/TRBV12-4,TRBJ2-1,many,CASSFIVAYNEQFF,TGTGCCAGCAGTTTCATAGTTGCTTACAATGAGCAGTTCTTC
.,TRBV6-6,TRBJ2-5,.,CASSYPDRQTQYF,TGTGCCAGCAGTTACCCCGACAGGCAGACCCAGTACTTC
TRBD2,TRBV7-9,TRBJ2-7,.,CASSLVSGTSGEQYF,TGTGCCAGCAGCTTAGTTTCCGGGACTAGCGGCGAGCAGTACTTC
TRBD2,TRBV4-2,TRBJ2-1,.,CASSQERLAHNEQFF,TGTGCCAGCAGCCAAGAACGACTAGCACACAATGAGCAGTTCTTC
.,TRBV27,TRBJ2-7,many,CASRSGGTYEQYF,TGTGCCAGCAGGTCTGGGGGAACCTACGAGCAGTACTTC
TRBD2,TRBV5-1,TRBJ2-1,.,CASSDPGLVNNEQFF,TGCGCCAGCAGCGATCCGGGACTAGTCAACAATGAGCAGTTCTTC
TRBD1,TRBV5-1,TRBJ1-2,many,CASRQGAANYGYTF,TGCGCCAGTAGACAGGGGGCAGCAAACTATGGCTACACCTTC
TRBD2,TRBV4-1,TRBJ2-3,.,CASSQRLAGASSTDTQYF,TGCGCCAGCAGCCAACGACTAGCGGGAGCCTCTAGCACAGATACGCAGTATTTT
.,TRBV6-6,TRBJ2-1,.,CASSSPPLDEQFF,TGTGCCAGCAGTTCCCCCCCTTTGGATGAGCAGTTCTTC
.,TRBV12-3/TRBV12-4,TRBJ2-1,.,CASLEGTYNEQFF,TGTGCCAGCTTGGAGGGGACCTACAATGAGCAGTTCTTC
TRBD2,TRBV12-3/TRBV12-4,TRBJ2-5,.,CASTRIIAGDLETQYF,TGTGCCAGCACTCGTATTATCGCGGGAGATTTGGAGACCCAGTACTTC
TRBD2,TRBV6-5,TRBJ2-7,.,CASGTGTRVSYEQYF,TGTGCCAGCGGCACCGGGACTAGGGTCTCCTACGAGCAGTACTTC
.,TRBV30,TRBJ2-1,few,CAWSARVVWNEQFF,TGTGCCTGGAGTGCGCGGGTTGTATGGAATGAGCAGTTCTTC
TRBD2,TRBV5-1,TRBJ2-5,.,CASSPTGGSETQYF,TGCGCCAGCAGCCCCACGGGAGGTTCGGAGACCCAGTACTTC
TRBD1,TRBV11-2,TRBJ2-5,few,CASSFGAGGMETQYF,TGTGCCAGCAGCTTTGGAGCAGGGGGCATGGAGACCCAGTACTTC
.,TRBV29-1,TRBJ1-3,many,CSVGSMGLASGNTIYF,TGCAGCGTTGGGAGTATGGGATTAGCCTCTGGAAACACCATATATTTT
.,TRBV7-9,TRBJ2-7,few,CASSKTRDSQVPYEQYF,TGTGCCAGCAGCAAGACCCGGGACTCCCAGGTCCCCTACGAGCAGTACTTC
TRBD2,TRBV20-1,TRBJ2-7,few,CSASFWGGPKLLGEQYF,TGCAGTGCTTCATTTTGGGGGGGACCCAAACTTCTAGGCGAGCAGTACTTC
.,TRBV9,TRBJ2-1,.,CASSLWADAGEQFF,TGTGCCAGCAGTCTCTGGGCAGACGCGGGTGAGCAGTTCTTC
.,TRBV10-3,TRBJ2-2,many,CAISEPTGELFF,TGTGCCATCAGTGAGCCTACCGGGGAGCTGTTTTTT
.,TRBV12-3/TRBV12-4,TRBJ2-3,.,CASSPVGGRKYF,TGTGCCAGCAGCCCAGTGGGGGGGCGCAAGTATTTT
.,TRBV12-3/TRBV12-4,TRBJ2-1,few,CASRAIRGTGPDFF,TGTGCCAGCAGAGCTATCCGGGGAACCGGGCCCGATTTCTTC
.,TRBV4-1,TRBJ2-3,.,CASSQATRGTRGDTQYF,TGCGCCAGCAGCCAAGCAACTAGGGGAACTCGCGGAGATACGCAGTATTTT
.,TRBV12-3/TRBV12-4,TRBJ2-1,many,CASSETEQFF,TGTGCCAGCAGTGAAACTGAGCAGTTCTTC
.,TRBV29-1,TRBJ1-3,.,CSVEEVTTGGNTIYF,TGCAGCGTTGAGGAAGTTACCACGGGAGGAAACACCATATATTTT
.,TRBV11-3,TRBJ2-7,few,CASSLWGDEQYF,TGTGCCAGCAGCTTGTGGGGGGACGAGCAGTACTTC
.,TRBV6-1,TRBJ2-2,.,CASSDWWGELFF,TGTGCCAGCAGTGACTGGTGGGGGGAGCTGTTTTTT
TRBD2,TRBV4-1,TRBJ2-5,.,CASSQLAGAYETQYF,TGCGCCAGCAGCCAACTAGCGGGAGCCTACGAGACCCAGTACTTC
TRBD2,TRBV7-6,TRBJ2-5,.,CASSPSVLAGETQYF,TGTGCCAGCAGCCCCTCTGTGCTAGCGGGAGAGACCCAGTACTTC
.,TRBV12-3/TRBV12-4,TRBJ2-3,many,CASSLESRAQYF,TGTGCCAGCAGTTTGGAATCCAGGGCGCAGTATTTT
TRBD1,TRBV15,TRBJ2-1,.,CATSRGTGGLNNEQFF,TGTGCCACCAGCAGGGGGACAGGGGGACTTAACAATGAGCAGTTCTTC
TRBD2,TRBV28,TRBJ2-1,many,CASSTPTLAGAYNEQFF,TGTGCCAGCAGTACCCCGACACTAGCGGGAGCCTACAATGAGCAGTTCTTC
.,TRBV12-3/TRBV12-4,TRBJ1-5,few,CASSLSRGPQHF,TGTGCCAGCAGTTTATCAAGGGGGCCCCAGCATTTT
.,TRBV19,TRBJ2-1,.,CASSPVPTGPWNEQFF,TGTGCCAGTAGTCCCGTCCCTACGGGACCTTGGAATGAGCAGTTCTTC
.,TRBV6-5,TRBJ1-5,many,CASSSLQGGLPQHF,TGTGCCAGCAGTTCCCTACAGGGAGGGCTGCCCCAGCATTTT
.,TRBV20-1,TRBJ2-1,many,CSARDNFGTRKFF,TGCAGTGCTAGGGATAACTTCGGGACTCGCAAGTTCTTC
.,TRBV3-1,TRBJ2-3,.,CASSWVEDTQYF,TGTGCCAGCAGCTGGGTGGAAGATACGCAGTATTTT
.,TRBV6-2/TRBV6-3,TRBJ1-5,.,CASSYPSGGGNQPQHF,TGTGCCAGCAGTTACCCCTCAGGAGGGGGCAATCAGCCCCAGCATTTT
.,TRBV12-3/TRBV12-4,TRBJ2-2,many,CASSLSGPNTGELFF,TGTGCCAGCAGCCTGAGCGGCCCGAACACCGGGGAGCTGTTTTTT
TRBD1,TRBV4-1,TRBJ2-6,.,CASTTQGRSGANVLTF,TGCGCCAGCACAACACAGGGGCGGTCTGGGGCCAACGTCCTGACTTTC
.,TRBV6-5,TRBJ1-2,many,CASSTLGTQGYTF,TGTGCCAGCAGCACCCTCGGAACGCAGGGCTACACCTTC
.,TRBV20-1,TRBJ1-1,.,CSAETSNTEAFF,TGCAGTGCCGAGACAAGTAACACTGAAGCTTTCTTT
TRBD2,TRBV29-1,TRBJ2-1,many,CSVIAGAYNEQFF,TGCAGCGTAATAGCGGGCGCTTACAATGAGCAGTTCTTC
.,TRBV27,TRBJ2-3,.,CASSLGVGPTNTQYF,TGTGCCAGCAGTTTAGGCGTAGGACCTACCAATACGCAGTATTTT
.,TRBV9,TRBJ2-1,.,CATTSLGYNEQFF,TGTGCCACCACTAGCCTCGGTTACAATGAGCAGTTCTTC
.,TRBV10-1,TRBJ2-3,many,CASRQESTDTQYF,TGCGCCAGCAGACAGGAGAGCACAGATACGCAGTATTTT
TRBD2,TRBV7-9,TRBJ2-3,.,CASSLVASGTGTDTQYF,TGTGCCAGCAGCTTAGTCGCTAGCGGGACGGGCACAGATACGCAGTATTTT
TRBD1,TRBV12-3/TRBV12-4,TRBJ1-3,few,CASSPGQGYSGNTIYF,TGTGCCAGCAGTCCGGGACAGGGGTACTCTGGAAACACCATATATTTT